This T cell receptor (beta chain) was identified during a study of beta chain features in type 1 diabetes. General study points: Researchers report that Type 1 diabetes patients had moderately but significantly shorter TCRB CDR3s across all four CD4+ subsets. Fewer insertions but more deletions were seen at VDJ junctions in type 1 diabetes patients.

The sequenced template was cDNA made from the entire isolated RNA. Deep immunoSEQ sequencing covered naive, central memory and regulatory T cell samples. TCRdb's table, derived via immunoSEQ multiplex PCR, lists solely in-frame clones and lacks some. The data show 95,000 to 150,000 clones, over 15% seen once. Around 110 mL of blood, on average, came from one heparinised draw per donor. Purity above 95% was achieved in all sorted populations. Worth noting for this clone: What it recognizes is unknown.

Germline CDR1 is MNHEY and CDR2 is SVGAGI. Trimming removed 2 bases from V and 5 bases from J; junction bases left unmatched: 9. The CDR3 covers 16 residues. Sequencing input: central memory CD4+ T cells from blood. The chain is built from TRBV6-5 and TRBJ2-1; 7 nucleotides match TRBD2. This clonotype was obtained from a man in his thirties or forties with type 1 diabetes. The CDR3, as DNA: TGTGCCAGCAGTTACCCCCAGTGGGAGGGGAACAATGAGCAGTTCTTC. Protein product: CASSYPQWEGNNEQFF.